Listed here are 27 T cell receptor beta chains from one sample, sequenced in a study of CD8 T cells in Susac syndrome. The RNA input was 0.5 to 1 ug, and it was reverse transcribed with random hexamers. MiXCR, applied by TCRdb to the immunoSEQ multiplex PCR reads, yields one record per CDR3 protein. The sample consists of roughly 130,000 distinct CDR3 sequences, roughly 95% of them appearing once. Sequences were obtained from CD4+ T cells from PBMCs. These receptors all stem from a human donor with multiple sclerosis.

This CDR3 is CSARRGDRGGNQPQHF. DNA for the CDR3: TGCAGTGCCCGGAGGGGAGACAGGGGCGGCAATCAGCCCCAGCATTTT. This chain connects TRBV20-1 to TRBJ1-5, with 8 bases identical to TRBD1. The CDR3 spans 16 residues. Germline values: CDR1 DFQATT, CDR2 SNEGSKA (reference sequence). Trimming at V came to 6 bases and at J to 2 bases, leaving 12 bases not matched to a gene.

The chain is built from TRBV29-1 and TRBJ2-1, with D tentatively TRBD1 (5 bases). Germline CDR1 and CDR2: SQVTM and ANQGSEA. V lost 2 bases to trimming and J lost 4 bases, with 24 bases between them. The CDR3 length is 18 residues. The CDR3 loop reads CSVEPEATKWTQYNEQFF. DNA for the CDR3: TGCAGCGTTGAACCGGAAGCCACCAAGTGGACACAATACAATGAGCAGTTCTTC.

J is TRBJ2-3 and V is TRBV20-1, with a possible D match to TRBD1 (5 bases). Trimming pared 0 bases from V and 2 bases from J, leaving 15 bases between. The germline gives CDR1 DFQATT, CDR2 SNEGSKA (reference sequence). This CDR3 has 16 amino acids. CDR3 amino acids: CSARDPRAGITDTQYF. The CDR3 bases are TGCAGTGCTAGAGATCCTCGGGCAGGGATCACAGATACGCAGTATTTT.

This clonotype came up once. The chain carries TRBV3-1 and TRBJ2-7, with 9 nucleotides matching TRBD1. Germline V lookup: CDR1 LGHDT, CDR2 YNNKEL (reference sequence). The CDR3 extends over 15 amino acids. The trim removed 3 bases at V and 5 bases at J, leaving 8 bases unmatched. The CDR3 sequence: CASSHRDRDLDEQYF. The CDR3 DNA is TGTGCCAGCAGCCACCGGGACAGGGACCTCGACGAGCAGTACTTC.

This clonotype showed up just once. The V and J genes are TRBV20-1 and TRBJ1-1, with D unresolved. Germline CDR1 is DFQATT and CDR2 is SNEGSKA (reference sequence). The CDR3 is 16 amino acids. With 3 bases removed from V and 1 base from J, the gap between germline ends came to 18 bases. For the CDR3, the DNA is TGCAGTGCTAGGGACCCCATACTCCCAGGGAACACTGAAGCTTTCTTT. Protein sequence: CSARDPILPGNTEAFF.

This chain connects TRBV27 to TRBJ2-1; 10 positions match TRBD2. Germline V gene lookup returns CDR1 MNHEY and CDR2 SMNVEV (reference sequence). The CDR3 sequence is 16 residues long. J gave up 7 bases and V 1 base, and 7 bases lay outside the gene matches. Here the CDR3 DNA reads TGTGCCAGCAGTTTATTATGGACTAGCGGTATGAATGAGCAGTTCTTC. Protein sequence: CASSLLWTSGMNEQFF.

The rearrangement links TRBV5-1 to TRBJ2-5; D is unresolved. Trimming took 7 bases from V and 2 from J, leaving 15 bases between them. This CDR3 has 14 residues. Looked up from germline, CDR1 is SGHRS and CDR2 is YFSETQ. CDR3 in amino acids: CASGIGLRQETQYF. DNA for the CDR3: TGCGCCAGCGGGATTGGTTTGCGGCAAGAGACCCAGTACTTC.

The CDR3 sequence: CSAAGQGYEQFF. The DNA of the CDR3 is TGCAGTGCTGCGGGACAGGGATATGAGCAGTTCTTC. The gene calls are TRBV20-1 and TRBJ2-1; 9 bases map to TRBD1. In germline, CDR1 is DFQATT, CDR2 SNEGSKA (reference sequence). V was clipped by 5 bases and J by 8 bases; unmatched bases: 4. The CDR3 contains 12 residues.

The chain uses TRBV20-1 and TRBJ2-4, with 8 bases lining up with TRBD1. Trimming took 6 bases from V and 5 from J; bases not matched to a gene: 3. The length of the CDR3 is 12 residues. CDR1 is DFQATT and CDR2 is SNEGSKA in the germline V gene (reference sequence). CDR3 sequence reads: CSAGQGENIQYF. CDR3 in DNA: TGCAGTGCCGGACAGGGAGAAAACATTCAGTACTTC.

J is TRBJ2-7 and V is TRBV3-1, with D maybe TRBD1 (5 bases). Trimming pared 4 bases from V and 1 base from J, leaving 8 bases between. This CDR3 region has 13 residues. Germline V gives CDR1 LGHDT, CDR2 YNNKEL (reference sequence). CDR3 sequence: CASSPRVSYEQYF. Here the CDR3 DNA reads TGTGCCAGCAGCCCCAGGGTTTCCTACGAGCAGTACTTC.

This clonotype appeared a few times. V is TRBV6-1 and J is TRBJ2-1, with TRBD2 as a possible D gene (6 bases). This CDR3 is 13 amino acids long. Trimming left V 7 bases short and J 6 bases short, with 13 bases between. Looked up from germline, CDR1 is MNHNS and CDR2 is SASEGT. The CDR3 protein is CASKYGTSNEQFF. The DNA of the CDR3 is TGTGCCAGCAAGTATGGGACTTCCAATGAGCAGTTCTTC.

This chain's CDR3 is CASSTGNQETQYF. CDR3 DNA sequence: TGTGCCAGCAGCACAGGGAACCAAGAGACCCAGTACTTC. The chain employs TRBV11-1 and TRBJ2-5; the D gene is possibly TRBD1 (6 bases). V lost 5 bases to trimming and J lost 0 bases, with 7 bases between them. Germline lookup yields CDR1 SGHAT and CDR2 FQDESV (reference sequence). The CDR3 loop spans 13 amino acids.

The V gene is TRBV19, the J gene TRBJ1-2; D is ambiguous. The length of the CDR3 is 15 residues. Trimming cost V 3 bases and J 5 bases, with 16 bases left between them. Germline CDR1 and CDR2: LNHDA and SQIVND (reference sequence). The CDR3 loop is CASSIPGSLKYGYTF. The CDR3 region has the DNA TGTGCCAGTAGTATTCCCGGGAGCCTCAAATATGGCTACACCTTC.

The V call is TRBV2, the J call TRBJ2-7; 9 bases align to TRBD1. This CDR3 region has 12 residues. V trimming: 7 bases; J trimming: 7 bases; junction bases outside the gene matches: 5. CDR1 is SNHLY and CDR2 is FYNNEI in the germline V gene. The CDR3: CASTGTGYEQYF. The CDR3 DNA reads TGTGCCAGCACAGGGACAGGGTATGAGCAGTACTTC.

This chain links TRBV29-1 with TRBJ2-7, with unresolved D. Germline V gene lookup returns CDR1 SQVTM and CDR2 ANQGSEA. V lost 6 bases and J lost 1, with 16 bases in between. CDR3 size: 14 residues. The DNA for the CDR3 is TGCAGCGTAGCCAAGGGCCTGCAGTCCTACGAGCAGTACTTC. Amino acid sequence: CSVAKGLQSYEQYF.

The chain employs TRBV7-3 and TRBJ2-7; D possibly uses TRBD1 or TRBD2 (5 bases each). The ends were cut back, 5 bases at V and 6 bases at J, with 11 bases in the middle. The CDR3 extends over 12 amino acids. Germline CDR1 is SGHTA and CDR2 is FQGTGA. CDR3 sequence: CASSKPGLEQYF. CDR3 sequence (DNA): TGTGCCAGCAGCAAACCGGGGCTCGAGCAGTACTTC.

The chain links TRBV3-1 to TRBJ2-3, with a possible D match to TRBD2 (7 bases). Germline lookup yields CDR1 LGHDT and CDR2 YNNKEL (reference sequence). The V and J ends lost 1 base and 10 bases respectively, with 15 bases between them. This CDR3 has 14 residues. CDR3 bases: TGTGCCAGCAGCCAAGGACTAGCAGGGGAGGCGCAGTATTTT. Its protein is CASSQGLAGEAQYF.

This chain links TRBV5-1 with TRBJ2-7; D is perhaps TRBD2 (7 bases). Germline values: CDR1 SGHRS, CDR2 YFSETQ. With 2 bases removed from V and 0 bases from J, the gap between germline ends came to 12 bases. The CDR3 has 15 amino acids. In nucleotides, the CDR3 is TGCGCCAGCAGCTTACAGGGAGGGTACTCCTACGAGCAGTACTTC. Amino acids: CASSLQGGYSYEQYF.

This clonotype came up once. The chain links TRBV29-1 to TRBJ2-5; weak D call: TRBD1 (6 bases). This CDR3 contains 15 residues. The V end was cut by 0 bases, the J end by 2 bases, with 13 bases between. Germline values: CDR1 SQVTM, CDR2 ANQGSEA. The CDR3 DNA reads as TGCAGCGTTGAAGATCCCGGACAGTTTCAAGAGACCCAGTACTTC. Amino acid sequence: CSVEDPGQFQETQYF. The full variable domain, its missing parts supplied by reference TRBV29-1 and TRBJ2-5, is SAVISQKPSRDICQRGTSLTIQCQVDSQVTMMFWYRQQPGQSLTLIATANQGSEATYESGFVIDKFPISRPNLTFSTLTVSNMSPEDSSIYLCSVEDPGQFQETQYFGPGTRLLVL.

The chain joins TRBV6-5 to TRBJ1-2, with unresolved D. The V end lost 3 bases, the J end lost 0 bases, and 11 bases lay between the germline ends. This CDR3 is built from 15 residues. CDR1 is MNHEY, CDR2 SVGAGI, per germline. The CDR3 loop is CASSYAPLANYGYTF. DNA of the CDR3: TGTGCCAGCAGTTATGCGCCGCTAGCTAACTATGGCTACACCTTC.

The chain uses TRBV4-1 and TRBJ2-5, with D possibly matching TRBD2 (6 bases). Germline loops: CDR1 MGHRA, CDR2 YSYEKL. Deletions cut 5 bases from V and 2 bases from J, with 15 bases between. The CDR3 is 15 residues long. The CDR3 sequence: CASSSQAGTQETQYF. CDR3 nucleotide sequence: TGCGCCAGCAGCTCTCAGGCGGGGACTCAAGAGACCCAGTACTTC.

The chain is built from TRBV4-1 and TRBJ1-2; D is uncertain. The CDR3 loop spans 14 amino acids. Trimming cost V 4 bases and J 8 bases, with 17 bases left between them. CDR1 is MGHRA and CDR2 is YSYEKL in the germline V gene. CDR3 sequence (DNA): TGCGCCAGCAGCCGACTCCTTTCTTATAAGGGCTACACCTTC. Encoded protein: CASSRLLSYKGYTF.

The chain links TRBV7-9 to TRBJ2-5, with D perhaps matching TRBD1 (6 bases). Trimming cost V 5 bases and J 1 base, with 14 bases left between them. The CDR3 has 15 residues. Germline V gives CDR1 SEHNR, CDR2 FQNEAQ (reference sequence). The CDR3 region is CASSGTDRLQETQYF. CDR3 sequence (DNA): TGTGCCAGCAGCGGGACGGACAGACTCCAAGAGACCCAGTACTTC.

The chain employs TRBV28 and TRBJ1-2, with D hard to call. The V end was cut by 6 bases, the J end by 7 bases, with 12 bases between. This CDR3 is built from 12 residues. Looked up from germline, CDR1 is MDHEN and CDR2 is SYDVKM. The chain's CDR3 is CASRWTGSGYTF. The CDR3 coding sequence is TGTGCCAGCAGATGGACCGGGAGTGGCTACACCTTC.

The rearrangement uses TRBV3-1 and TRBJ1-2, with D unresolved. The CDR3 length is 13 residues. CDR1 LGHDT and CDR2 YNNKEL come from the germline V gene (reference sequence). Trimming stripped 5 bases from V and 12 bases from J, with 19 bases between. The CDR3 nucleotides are TGTGCCAGCAGCACCCCCGACGGCATGGTACACACCTTC. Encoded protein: CASSTPDGMVHTF.

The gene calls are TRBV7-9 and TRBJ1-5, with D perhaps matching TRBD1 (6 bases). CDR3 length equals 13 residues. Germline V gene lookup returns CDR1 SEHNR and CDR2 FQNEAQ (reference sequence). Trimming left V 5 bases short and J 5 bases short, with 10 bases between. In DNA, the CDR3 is TGTGCCAGCAGCGGGGGGGCCTATCAGCCCCAGCATTTT. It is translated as CASSGGAYQPQHF.

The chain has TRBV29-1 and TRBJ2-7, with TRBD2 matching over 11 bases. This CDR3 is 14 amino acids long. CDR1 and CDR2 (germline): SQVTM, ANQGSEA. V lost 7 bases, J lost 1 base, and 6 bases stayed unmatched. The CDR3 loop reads CSAAGTSGSYEQYF. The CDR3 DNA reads TGCAGCGCCGCCGGGACTAGCGGTTCCTACGAGCAGTACTTC.